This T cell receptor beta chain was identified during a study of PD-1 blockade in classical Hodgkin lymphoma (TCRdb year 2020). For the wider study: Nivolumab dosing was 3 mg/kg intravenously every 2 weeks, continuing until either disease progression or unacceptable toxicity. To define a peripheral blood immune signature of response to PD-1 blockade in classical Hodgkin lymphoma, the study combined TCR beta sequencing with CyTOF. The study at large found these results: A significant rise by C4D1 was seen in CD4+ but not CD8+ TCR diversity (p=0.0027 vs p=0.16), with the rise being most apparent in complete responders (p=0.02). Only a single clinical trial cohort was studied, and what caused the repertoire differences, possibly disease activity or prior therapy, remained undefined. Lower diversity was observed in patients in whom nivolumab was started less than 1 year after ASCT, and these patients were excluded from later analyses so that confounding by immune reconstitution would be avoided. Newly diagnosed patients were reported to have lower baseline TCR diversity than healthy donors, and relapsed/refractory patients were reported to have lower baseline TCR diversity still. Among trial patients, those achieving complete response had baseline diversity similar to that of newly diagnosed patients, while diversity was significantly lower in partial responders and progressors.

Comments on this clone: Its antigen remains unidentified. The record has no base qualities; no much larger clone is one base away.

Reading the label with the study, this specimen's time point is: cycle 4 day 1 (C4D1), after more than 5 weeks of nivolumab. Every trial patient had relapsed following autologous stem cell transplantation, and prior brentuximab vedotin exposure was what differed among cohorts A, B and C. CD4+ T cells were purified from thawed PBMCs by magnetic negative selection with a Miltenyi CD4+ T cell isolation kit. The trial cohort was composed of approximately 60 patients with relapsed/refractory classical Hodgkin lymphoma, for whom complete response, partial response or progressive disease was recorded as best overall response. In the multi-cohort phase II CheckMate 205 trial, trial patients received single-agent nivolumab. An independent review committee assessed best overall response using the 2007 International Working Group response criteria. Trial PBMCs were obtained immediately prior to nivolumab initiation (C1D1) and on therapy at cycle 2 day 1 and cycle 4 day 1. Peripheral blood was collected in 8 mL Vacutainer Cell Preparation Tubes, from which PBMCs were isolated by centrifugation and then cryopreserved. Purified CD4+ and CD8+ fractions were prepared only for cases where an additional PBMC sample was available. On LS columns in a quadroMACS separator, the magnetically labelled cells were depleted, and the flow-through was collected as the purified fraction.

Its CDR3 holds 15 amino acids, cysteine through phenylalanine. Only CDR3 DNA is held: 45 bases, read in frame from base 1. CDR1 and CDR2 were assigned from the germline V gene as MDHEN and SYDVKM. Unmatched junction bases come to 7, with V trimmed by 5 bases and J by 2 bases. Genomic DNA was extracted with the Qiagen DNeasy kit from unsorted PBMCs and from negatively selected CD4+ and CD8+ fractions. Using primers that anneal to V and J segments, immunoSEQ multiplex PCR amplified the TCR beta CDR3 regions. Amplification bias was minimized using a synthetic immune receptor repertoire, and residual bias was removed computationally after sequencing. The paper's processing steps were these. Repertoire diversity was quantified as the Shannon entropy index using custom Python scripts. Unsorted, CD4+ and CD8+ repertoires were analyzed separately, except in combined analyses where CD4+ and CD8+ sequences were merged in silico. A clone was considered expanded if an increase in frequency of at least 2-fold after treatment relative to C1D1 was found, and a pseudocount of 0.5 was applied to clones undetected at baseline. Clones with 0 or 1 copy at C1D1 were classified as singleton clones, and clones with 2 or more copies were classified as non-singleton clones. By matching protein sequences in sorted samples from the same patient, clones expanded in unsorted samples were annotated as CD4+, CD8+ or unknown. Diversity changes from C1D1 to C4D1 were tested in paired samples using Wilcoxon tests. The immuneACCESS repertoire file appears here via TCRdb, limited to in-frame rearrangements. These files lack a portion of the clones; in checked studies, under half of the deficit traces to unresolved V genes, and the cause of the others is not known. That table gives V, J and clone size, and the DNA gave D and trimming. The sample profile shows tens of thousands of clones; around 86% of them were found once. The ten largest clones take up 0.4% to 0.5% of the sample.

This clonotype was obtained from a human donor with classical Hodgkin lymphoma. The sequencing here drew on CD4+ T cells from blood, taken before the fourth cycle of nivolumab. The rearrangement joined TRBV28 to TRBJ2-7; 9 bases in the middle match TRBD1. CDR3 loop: CASSTPGTGTYEQYF. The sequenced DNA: TGTGCCAGCAGTACGCCCGGGACAGGGACCTACGAGCAGTACTTC.